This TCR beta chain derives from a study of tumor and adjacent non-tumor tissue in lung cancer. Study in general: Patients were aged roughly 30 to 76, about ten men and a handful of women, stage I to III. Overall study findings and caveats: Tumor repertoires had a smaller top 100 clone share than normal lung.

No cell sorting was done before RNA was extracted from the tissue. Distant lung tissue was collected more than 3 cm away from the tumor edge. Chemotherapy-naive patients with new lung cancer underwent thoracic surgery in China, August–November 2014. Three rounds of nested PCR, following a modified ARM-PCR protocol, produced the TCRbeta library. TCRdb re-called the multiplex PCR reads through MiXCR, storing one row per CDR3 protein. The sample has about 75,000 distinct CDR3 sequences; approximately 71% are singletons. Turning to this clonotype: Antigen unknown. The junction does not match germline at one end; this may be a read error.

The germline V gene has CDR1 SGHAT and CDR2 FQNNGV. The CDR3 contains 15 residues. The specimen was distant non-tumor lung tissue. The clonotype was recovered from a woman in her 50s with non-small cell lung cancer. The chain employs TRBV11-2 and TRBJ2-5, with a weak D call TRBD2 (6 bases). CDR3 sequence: CASSLDLGSGETQYF. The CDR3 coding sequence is TGTGCCAGTAGCTTAGATCTGGGGAGCGGGGAGACCCAGTACTTC.